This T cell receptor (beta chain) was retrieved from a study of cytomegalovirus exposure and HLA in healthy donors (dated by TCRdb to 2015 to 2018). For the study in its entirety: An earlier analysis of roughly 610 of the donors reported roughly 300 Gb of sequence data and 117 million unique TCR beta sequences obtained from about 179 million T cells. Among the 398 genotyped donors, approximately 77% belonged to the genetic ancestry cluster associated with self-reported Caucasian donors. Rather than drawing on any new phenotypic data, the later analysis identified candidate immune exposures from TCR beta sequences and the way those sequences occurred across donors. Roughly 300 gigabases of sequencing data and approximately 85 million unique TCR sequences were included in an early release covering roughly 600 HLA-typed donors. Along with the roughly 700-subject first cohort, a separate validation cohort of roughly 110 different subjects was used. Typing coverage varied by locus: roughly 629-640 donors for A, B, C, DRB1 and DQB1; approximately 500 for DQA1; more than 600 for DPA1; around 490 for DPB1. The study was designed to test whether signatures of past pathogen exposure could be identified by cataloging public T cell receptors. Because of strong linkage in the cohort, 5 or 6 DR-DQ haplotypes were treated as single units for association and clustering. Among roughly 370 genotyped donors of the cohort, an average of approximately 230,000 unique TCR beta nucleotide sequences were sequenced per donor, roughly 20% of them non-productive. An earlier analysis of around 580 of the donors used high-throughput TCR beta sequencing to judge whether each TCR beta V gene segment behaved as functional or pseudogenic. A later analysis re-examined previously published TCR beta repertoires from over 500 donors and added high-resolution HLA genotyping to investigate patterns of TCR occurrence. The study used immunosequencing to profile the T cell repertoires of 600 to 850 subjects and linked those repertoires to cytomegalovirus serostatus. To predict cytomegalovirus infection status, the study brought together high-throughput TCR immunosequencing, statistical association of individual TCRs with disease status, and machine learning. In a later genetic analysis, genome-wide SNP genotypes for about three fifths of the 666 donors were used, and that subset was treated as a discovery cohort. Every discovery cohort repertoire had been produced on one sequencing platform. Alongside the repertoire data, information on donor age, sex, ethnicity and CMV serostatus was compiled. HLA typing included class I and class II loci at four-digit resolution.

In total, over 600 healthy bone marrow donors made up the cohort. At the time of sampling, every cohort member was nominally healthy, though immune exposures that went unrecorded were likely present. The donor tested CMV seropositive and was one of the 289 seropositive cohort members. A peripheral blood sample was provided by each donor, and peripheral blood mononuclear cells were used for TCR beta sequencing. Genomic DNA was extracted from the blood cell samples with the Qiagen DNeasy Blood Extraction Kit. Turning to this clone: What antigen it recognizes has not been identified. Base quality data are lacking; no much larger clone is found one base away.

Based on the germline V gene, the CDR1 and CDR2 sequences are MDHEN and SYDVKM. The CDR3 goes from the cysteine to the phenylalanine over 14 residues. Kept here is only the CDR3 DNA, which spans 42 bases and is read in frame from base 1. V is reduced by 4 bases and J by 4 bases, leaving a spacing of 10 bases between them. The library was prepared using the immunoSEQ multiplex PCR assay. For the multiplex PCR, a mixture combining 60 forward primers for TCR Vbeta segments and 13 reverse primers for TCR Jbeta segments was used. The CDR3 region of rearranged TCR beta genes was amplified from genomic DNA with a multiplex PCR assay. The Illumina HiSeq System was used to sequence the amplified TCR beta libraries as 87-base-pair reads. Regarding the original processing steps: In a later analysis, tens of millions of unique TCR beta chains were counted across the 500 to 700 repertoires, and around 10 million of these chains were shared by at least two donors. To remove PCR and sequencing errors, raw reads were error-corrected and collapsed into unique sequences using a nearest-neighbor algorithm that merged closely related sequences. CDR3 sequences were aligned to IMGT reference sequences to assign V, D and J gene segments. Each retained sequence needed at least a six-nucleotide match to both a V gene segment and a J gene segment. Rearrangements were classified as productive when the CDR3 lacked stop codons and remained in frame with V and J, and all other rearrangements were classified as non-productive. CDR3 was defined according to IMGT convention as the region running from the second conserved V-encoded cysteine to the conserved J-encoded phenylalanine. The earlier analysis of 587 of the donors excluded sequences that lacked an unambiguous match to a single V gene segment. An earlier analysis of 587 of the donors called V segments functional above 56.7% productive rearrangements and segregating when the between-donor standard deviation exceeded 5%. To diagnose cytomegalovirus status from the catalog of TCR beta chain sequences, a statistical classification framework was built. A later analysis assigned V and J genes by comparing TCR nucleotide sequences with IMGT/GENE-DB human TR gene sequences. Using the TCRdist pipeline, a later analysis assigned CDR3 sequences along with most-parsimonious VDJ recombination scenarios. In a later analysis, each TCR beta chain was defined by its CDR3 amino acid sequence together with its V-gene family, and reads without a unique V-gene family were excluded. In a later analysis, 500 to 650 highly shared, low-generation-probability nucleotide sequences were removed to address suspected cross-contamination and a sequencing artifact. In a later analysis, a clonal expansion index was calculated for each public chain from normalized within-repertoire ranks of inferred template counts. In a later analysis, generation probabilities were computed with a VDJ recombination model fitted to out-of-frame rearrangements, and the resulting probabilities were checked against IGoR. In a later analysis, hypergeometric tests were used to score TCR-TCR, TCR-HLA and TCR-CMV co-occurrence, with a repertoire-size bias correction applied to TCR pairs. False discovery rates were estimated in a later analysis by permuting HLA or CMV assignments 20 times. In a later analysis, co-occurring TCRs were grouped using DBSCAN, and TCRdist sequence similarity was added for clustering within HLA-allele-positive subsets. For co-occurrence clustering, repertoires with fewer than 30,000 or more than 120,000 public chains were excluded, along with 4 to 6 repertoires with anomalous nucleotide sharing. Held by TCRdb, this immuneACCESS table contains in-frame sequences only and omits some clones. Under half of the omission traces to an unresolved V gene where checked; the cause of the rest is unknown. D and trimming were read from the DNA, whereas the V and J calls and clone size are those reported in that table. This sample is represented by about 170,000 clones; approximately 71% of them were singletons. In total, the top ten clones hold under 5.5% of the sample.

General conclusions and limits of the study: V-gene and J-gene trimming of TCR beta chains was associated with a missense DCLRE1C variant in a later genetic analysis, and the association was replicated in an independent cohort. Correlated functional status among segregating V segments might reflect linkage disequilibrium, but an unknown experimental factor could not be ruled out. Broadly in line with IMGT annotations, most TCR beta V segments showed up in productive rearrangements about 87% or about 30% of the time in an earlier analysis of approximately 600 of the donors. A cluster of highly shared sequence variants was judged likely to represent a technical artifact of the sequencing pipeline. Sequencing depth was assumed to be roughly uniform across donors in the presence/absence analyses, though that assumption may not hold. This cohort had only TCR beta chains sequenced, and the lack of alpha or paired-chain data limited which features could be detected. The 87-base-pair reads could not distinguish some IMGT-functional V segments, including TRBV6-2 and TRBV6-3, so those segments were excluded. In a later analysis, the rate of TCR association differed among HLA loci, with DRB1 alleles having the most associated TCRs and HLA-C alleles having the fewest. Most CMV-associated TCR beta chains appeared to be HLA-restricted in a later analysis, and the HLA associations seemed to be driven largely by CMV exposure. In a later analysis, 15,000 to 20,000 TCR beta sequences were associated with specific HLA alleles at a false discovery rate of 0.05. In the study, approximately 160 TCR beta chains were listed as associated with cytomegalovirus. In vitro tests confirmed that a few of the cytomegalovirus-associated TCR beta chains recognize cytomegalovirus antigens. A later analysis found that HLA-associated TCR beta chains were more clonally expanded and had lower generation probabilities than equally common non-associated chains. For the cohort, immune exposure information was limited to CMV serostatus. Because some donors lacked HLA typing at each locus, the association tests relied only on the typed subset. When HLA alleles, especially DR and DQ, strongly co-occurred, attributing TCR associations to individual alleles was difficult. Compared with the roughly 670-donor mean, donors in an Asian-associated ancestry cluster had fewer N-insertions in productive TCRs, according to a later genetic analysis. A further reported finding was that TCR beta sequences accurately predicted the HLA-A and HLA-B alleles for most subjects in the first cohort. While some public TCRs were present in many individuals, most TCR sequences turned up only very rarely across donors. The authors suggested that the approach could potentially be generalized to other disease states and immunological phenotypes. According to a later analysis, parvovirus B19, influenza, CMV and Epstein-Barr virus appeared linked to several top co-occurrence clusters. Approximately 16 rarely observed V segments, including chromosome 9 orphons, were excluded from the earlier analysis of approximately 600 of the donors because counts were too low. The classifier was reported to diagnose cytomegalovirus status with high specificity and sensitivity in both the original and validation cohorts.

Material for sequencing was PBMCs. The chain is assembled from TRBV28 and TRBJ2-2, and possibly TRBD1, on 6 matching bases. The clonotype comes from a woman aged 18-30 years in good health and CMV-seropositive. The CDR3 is CASSWGRSTGELFF. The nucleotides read TGTGCCAGCAGTTGGGGGCGCAGCACCGGGGAGCTGTTTTTT.